The rows below give T cell receptor beta chains drawn from one sample of a study of T cell changes during pregnancy in multiple sclerosis. Produced via immunoSEQ multiplex PCR; TCRdb's table is partial and in-frame only. The data contain about 21,000 clones, around 89% of them singletons. The sequences come from CD8+ T cells from peripheral blood mononuclear cells, collected in the third trimester of pregnancy. All receptors come from a female donor in good health, enrolled as a control in a pregnancy study. The CDR3 runs from the conserved cysteine through the conserved F or W. D genes are given only for firm matches. Size is stated for part of the rows, as once, few or many counts, or as a class when the clone is expanded.

J gene: TRBJ1-5
clone size: -
V gene: TRBV27
D gene: -
CDR3 protein: CASSPSGSQPQHF
CDR3 DNA: TGTGCCAGCAGCCCCTCGGGAAGTCAGCCCCAGCATTTT

J gene: TRBJ2-1
clone size: -
V gene: TRBV19
D gene: -
CDR3 protein: CASSPLPGGYNEQFF
CDR3 DNA: TGTGCCAGTAGCCCCCTCCCCGGGGGCTACAATGAGCAGTTCTTC

J gene: TRBJ2-3
clone size: -
V gene: TRBV7-2
D gene: -
CDR3 protein: CASTSPPDFYTDTQYF
CDR3 DNA: TGTGCCAGCACCTCGCCCCCGGACTTTTACACAGATACGCAGTATTTT

J gene: TRBJ2-5
clone size: -
V gene: TRBV10-2
D gene: TRBD2
CDR3 protein: CASSEFSGGPYQETQYF
CDR3 DNA: TGCGCCAGCAGTGAGTTTAGCGGGGGGCCGTACCAAGAGACCCAGTACTTC

J gene: TRBJ2-1
clone size: -
V gene: TRBV5-6
D gene: TRBD2
CDR3 protein: CASSDQPRLAGDTYNEQFF
CDR3 DNA: TGTGCCAGCAGCGATCAACCCCGACTAGCGGGGGACACCTACAATGAGCAGTTCTTC

J gene: TRBJ1-1
clone size: -
V gene: TRBV5-1
D gene: -
CDR3 protein: CASRKSVRTEQLGGEAFF
CDR3 DNA: TGCGCCAGCAGGAAGTCGGTTCGTACAGAACAACTAGGGGGTGAAGCTTTCTTT

J gene: TRBJ2-6
clone size: -
V gene: TRBV19
D gene: -
CDR3 protein: CASTPFPSGANVLTF
CDR3 DNA: TGTGCCAGTACCCCCTTCCCCTCTGGGGCCAACGTCCTGACTTTC

J gene: TRBJ2-2
clone size: -
V gene: TRBV5-4
D gene: TRBD1
CDR3 protein: CASSLPRTGRSVTNTGELFF
CDR3 DNA: TGTGCCAGCAGCTTGCCGAGGACAGGGCGCAGCGTTACGAACACCGGGGAGCTGTTTTTT

J gene: TRBJ2-5
clone size: -
V gene: TRBV11-2
D gene: TRBD2
CDR3 protein: CASSLDSRGGSGSRETQYF
CDR3 DNA: TGTGCCAGCAGCTTAGATTCGAGGGGAGGTAGCGGGAGTCGGGAGACCCAGTACTTC

J gene: TRBJ1-1
clone size: -
V gene: TRBV28
D gene: -
CDR3 protein: CASSSGFALFRAEAFF
CDR3 DNA: TGTGCCAGTAGTTCGGGTTTTGCCCTCTTCCGCGCTGAAGCTTTCTTT

J gene: TRBJ2-6
clone size: medium-sized
V gene: TRBV23-1
D gene: -
CDR3 protein: CASSHVDTGANVLTF
CDR3 DNA: TGCGCCAGCAGTCATGTGGACACTGGGGCCAACGTCCTGACTTTC